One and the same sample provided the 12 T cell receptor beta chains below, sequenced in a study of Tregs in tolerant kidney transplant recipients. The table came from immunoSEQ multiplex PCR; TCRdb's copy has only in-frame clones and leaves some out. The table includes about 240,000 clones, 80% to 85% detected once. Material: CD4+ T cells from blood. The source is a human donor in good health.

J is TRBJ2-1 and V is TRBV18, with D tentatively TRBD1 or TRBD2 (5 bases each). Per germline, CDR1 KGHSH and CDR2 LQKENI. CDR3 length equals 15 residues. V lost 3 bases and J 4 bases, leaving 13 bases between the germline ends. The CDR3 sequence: CASSPNRDQYNEQFF. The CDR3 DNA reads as TGTGCCAGCTCACCGAACCGGGACCAATACAATGAGCAGTTCTTC.

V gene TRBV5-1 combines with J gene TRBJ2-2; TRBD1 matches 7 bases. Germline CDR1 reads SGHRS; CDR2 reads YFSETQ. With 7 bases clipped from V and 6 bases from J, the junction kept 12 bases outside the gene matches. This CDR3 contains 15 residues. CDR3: CASRSGGTAPGELFF. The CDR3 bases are TGCGCCAGCCGATCCGGTGGGACAGCTCCCGGGGAGCTGTTTTTT.

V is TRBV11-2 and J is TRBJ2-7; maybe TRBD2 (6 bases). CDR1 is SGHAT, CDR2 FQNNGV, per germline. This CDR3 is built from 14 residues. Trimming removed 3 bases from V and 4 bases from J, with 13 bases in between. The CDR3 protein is CASSLYGGRYEQYF. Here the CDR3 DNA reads TGTGCCAGCAGCTTGTATGGAGGGAGGTACGAGCAGTACTTC.

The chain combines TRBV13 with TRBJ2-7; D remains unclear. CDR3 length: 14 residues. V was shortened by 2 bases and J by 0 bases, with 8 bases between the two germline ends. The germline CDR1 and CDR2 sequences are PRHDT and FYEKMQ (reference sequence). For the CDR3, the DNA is TGTGCCAGCAGCTTAAGCTGGGTCTCCTACGAGCAGTACTTC. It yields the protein CASSLSWVSYEQYF. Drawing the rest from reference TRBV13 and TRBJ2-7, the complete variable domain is AAGVIQSPRHLIKEKRETATLKCYPIPRHDTVYWYQQGPGQDPQFLISFYEKMQSDKGSIPDRFSAQQFSDYHSELNMSSLELGDSALYFCASSLSWVSYEQYFGPGTRLTVT.

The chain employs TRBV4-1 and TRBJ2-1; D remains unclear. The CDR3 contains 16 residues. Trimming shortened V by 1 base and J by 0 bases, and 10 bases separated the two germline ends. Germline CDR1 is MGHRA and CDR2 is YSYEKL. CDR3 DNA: TGCGCCAGCAGCCAAGGGGCTCGCGGCTCCTACAATGAGCAGTTCTTC. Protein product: CASSQGARGSYNEQFF.

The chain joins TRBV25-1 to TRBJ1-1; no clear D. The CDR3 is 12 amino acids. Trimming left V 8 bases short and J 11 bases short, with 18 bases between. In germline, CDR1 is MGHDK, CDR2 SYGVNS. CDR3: CASLSAMLGAFF. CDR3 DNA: TGTGCCAGCTTGAGCGCCATGCTGGGGGCTTTCTTT.

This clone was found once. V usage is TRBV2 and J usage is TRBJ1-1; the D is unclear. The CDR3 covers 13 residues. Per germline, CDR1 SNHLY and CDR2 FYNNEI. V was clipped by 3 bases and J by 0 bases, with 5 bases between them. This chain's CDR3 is CASSDGLNTEAFF. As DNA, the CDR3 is TGTGCCAGCAGTGACGGGCTGAACACTGAAGCTTTCTTT. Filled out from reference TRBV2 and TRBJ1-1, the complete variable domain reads EPEVTQTPSHQVTQMGQEVILRCVPISNHLYFYWYRQILGQKVEFLVSFYNNEISEKSEIFDDQFSVERPDGSNFTLKIRSTKLEDSAMYFCASSDGLNTEAFFGQGTRLTVV.

The CDR3 sequence: CASSSEVVSGREKTQYF. CDR3 DNA: TGTGCCAGCAGCTCGGAGGTAGTTAGCGGGAGGGAAAAGACCCAGTACTTC. The V and J genes are TRBV7-2 and TRBJ2-5, with TRBD2 matching 11 bases. The CDR3 is 17 amino acids. Germline assignment: CDR1 SGHTA and CDR2 FQGNSA. V was clipped by 4 bases and J by 6 bases; unmatched bases: 13.

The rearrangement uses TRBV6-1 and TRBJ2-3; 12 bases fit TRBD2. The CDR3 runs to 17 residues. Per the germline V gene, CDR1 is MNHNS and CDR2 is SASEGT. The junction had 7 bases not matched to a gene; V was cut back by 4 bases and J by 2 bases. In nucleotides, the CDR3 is TGTGCCAGCAGTGTACCTAGCGGGAGGGTCTTCACAGATACGCAGTATTTT. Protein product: CASSVPSGRVFTDTQYF.

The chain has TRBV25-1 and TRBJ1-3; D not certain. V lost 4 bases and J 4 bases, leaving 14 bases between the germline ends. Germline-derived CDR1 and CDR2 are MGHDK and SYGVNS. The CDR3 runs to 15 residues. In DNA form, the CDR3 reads TGTGCCAGCAGTGCCCAGACGGGTACCGGAAACACCATATATTTT. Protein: CASSAQTGTGNTIYF.

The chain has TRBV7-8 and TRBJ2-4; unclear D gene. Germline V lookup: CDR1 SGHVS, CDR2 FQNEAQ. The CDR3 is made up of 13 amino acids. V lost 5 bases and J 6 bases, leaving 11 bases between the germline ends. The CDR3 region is CASSPMVGNIQYF. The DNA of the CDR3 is TGTGCCAGCAGCCCGATGGTGGGAAACATTCAGTACTTC.

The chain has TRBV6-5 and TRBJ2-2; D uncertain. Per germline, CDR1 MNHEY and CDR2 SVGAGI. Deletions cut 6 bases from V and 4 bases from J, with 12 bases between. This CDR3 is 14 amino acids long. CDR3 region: CASSSALGTGELFF. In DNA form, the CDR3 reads TGTGCCAGCAGCTCTGCCCTGGGCACCGGGGAGCTGTTTTTT.